This T cell receptor beta chain appears in the sequencing data of a study of immune cell composition in non-small cell lung cancer. Study outcomes and limitations: Tumour-reactive clones were not shown to match dominant in vivo tumour clones. Tumour-associated clones >0.5% occurred in roughly 30% of adenocarcinomas, about 69% of squamous.

Profiling relied on immunoSEQ multiplex PCR, and the TCRdb table lists in-frame clones only, not all of them. The sample carries under 3,500 clones, about 80% recorded once. Normal lung was taken at the farthest possible site, at least 3 cm from tumour. With regard to this clone: Its antigen is unidentified.

The CDR3 covers 16 residues. V lost 3 bases and J lost 0, with 12 bases in between. Germline values: CDR1 KGHSH, CDR2 LQKENI. The source material was non-adjacent lung tissue. The TCR originated in a human donor with non-small cell lung cancer. The rearrangement links TRBV18 to TRBJ2-1, with D tentatively TRBD2 (6 bases). CDR3 coding DNA: TGTGCCAGCTCACCGGAGGACGGGAGCTCCTACAATGAGCAGTTCTTC. This sequence encodes CASSPEDGSSYNEQFF. The full variable domain, completed using reference TRBV18 and TRBJ2-1, is NAGVMQNPRHLVRRRGQEARLRCSPMKGHSHVYWYRQLPEEGLKFMVYLQKENIIDESGMPKERFSAEFPKEGPSILRIQQVVRGDSAAYFCASSPEDGSSYNEQFFGPGTRLTVL.